This T cell receptor (beta chain) came from a study of blood T cell repertoires in COVID-19. With V trimmed by 3 bases and J by 3 bases, 11 bases remained unmatched. From germline, CDR1 is LGHDT and CDR2 YNNKEL (reference sequence). The CDR3 consists of 18 residues. The assay was immunoSEQ multiplex PCR, and TCRdb's table has in-frame clones only and misses some. The table shows 230,000 or so clones, with about 87% occurring only once. Participant age was roughly 18 to 89 years, and participants resided in around 24 US areas. Sequencing used PBMCs or T cells enriched from blood (not recorded which). This receptor was identified in a woman in her thirties who had recovered from COVID-19. This chain uses TRBV3-1 (or the pseudogene TRBV3-2) with TRBJ1-1; 12 bases are shared with TRBD1. CDR3: CASSHDTGTGGAYTEAFF. The CDR3 DNA reads TGTGCCAGCAGCCATGACACCGGGACAGGGGGCGCTTACACTGAAGCTTTCTTT.